The 17 T cell receptor beta chains in this list originate from one sample, sequenced in a study of blood T cell repertoires in COVID-19. Method: immunoSEQ multiplex PCR; TCRdb's copy keeps in-frame clones and lacks some. The repertoire holds 55,000 to 70,000 clones, with over 75% as singletons. The specimen was peripheral blood. The source of these receptors is a woman between 18 and 29 years old with acute or convalescent COVID-19.

V and J are TRBV7-9 and TRBJ2-1; TRBD1 agrees at 10 bases. The germline gives CDR1 SEHNR, CDR2 FQNEAQ (reference sequence). Unmatched junction bases numbered 5, after V lost 11 bases and J lost 4 bases. The CDR3 is made up of 13 amino acids. The CDR3 sequence: CASGTGVYNEQFF. DNA for the CDR3: TGTGCCTCCGGGACAGGGGTATACAATGAGCAGTTCTTC.

The CDR3 nucleotides read TGTGCCAGCAGCTTGCCTGGACTAAACACCGGGGAGCTGTTTTTT. This gives the protein CASSLPGLNTGELFF. The chain carries TRBV5-6 and TRBJ2-2; D possibly corresponds to TRBD2 (6 bases). Trimming removed 1 base from V and 2 bases from J, with 9 bases in between. Germline V lookup: CDR1 SGHDT, CDR2 YYEEEE. The CDR3 covers 15 residues.

The rearrangement joins TRBV29-1 to TRBJ2-1, with a weak D call TRBD1 (6 bases). The ends were cut back, 6 bases at V and 0 bases at J, with 12 bases in the middle. The CDR3 extends over 14 amino acids. Per the germline V gene, CDR1 is SQVTM and CDR2 is ANQGSEA. The CDR3 is CSVQGTVSYNEQFF. The CDR3, as DNA: TGCAGCGTACAGGGAACCGTCTCCTACAATGAGCAGTTCTTC.

The chain joins TRBV6-1 to TRBJ2-7; D unclear. The CDR3 length is 14 residues. The germline V gene encodes CDR1 MNHNS and CDR2 SASEGT. The germline V and J ends were trimmed by 2 bases and 2 bases, with 10 bases remaining between them. The CDR3 loop reads CASSENPRTYEQYF. In DNA, the CDR3 is TGTGCCAGCAGTGAAAACCCCAGAACCTACGAGCAGTACTTC.

The rearrangement links TRBV14 to TRBJ2-7; 10 nucleotides align to TRBD2. The CDR3 loop spans 16 amino acids. The germline V gene has CDR1 SGHDN and CDR2 FVKESK. V lost 2 bases, J lost 3 bases, and 7 bases stayed unmatched. The CDR3 coding sequence is TGTGCCAGCAGCCAACCTAAAGCGGGAGGGTTCTACGAGCAGTACTTC. Translation: CASSQPKAGGFYEQYF.

The CDR3 DNA sequence: TGTGCCAGCAGCCTAAGACAGGGTTCCAATGAGCAGTTCTTC. It encodes CASSLRQGSNEQFF. The chain is built from TRBV7-2 and TRBJ2-1, with 7 bases that match TRBD1. There are 14 residues in the CDR3. V trimming: 5 bases; J trimming: 6 bases; junction bases outside the gene matches: 7. Germline CDR1 SGHTA, CDR2 FQGNSA.

The chain is built from TRBV2 and TRBJ2-7, with a weak D call TRBD2 (6 bases). The V gene's germline CDR1 is SNHLY and CDR2 FYNNEI. Trimming took 3 bases from V and 3 from J, leaving 12 bases between them. This CDR3 spans 14 amino acids. CDR3 region: CASSEQGSGYEQYF. The DNA for the CDR3 is TGTGCCAGCAGTGAGCAGGGTAGCGGCTACGAGCAGTACTTC.

The chain combines TRBV6-1 with TRBJ1-6; D is possibly TRBD1 (5 bases). The CDR3 sequence is 15 residues long. Germline V CDR1 and CDR2: MNHNS, SASEGT. V gave up 3 bases and J gave up 7 bases, with 13 bases separating them. CDR3 bases: TGTGCCAGCAGTGAGAGGTGGCAGGGAAATTCACCCCTCCACTTT. Translation gives CASSERWQGNSPLHF.

This clone was found once. This chain uses TRBV4-1 with TRBJ1-2; possible D gene TRBD1, 6 bases. CDR3 length: 17 residues. V lost 0 bases, J lost 2 bases, and 16 bases lay in between. Germline V CDR1 and CDR2: MGHRA, YSYEKL. The CDR3 reads CASSQEGGAGYNYGYTF. CDR3 bases: TGCGCCAGCAGCCAAGAAGGGGGTGCAGGGTACAACTATGGCTACACCTTC.

As to this clone: The identical CDR3 is also encoded by other nucleotide sequences in the sample. The chain couples TRBV6-5 to TRBJ1-1; D perhaps matches TRBD1 (5 bases). The germline V and J ends were trimmed by 6 bases and 2 bases, with 10 bases remaining between them. CDR3 length equals 13 residues. CDR1 and CDR2 from the germline V gene are MNHEY and SVGAGI. The CDR3 DNA follows: TGTGCCAGCAGCACCGGGGGAAACACTGAAGCTTTCTTT. Protein sequence: CASSTGGNTEAFF.

Written as DNA, the CDR3 is TGTGCCTGCGATACAAGGGGGGACAGGGGGCCTGGAAACACCATATATTTT. Its translation: CACDTRGDRGPGNTIYF. This chain links TRBV30 with TRBJ1-3, with TRBD1 matching 12 bases. Germline assignment: CDR1 GTSNPN and CDR2 SVGIG (reference sequence). The CDR3 covers 17 residues. Trimming took 6 bases from V and 2 from J; bases not matched to a gene: 11.

The chain links TRBV27 to TRBJ1-4, with 8 bases fitting TRBD1. J lost 10 bases, V lost 5 bases, and 9 bases had no gene match. Germline CDR1 is MNHEY and CDR2 is SMNVEV (reference sequence). CDR3 length equals 14 residues. The CDR3 DNA reads TGTGCCAGCAGTCCTGGAGGACAGGGCGGAAAACTGTTTTTT. It codes for CASSPGGQGGKLFF. Looking up the rest from reference TRBV27 and TRBJ1-4 gives the full variable domain: EAQVTQNPRYLITVTGKKLTVTCSQNMNHEYMSWYRQDPGLGLRQIYYSMNVEVTDKGDVPEGYKVSRKEKRNFPLILESPSPNQTSLYFCASSPGGQGGKLFFGSGTQLSVL.

The rearrangement links TRBV7-2 to TRBJ2-7; tentatively, D is TRBD2 (5 bases). This CDR3 spans 13 amino acids. V lost 3 bases, J lost 3 bases, and 9 bases lay in between. Germline V CDR1 and CDR2: SGHTA, FQGNSA. The CDR3 reads CASSFGRDYEQYF. CDR3 nucleotide sequence: TGTGCCAGCAGCTTTGGACGGGACTACGAGCAGTACTTC.

The chain recombines TRBV5-1 with TRBJ2-1; 11 nucleotides match TRBD1. The V gene end was trimmed by 3 bases and the J gene end by 7 bases; junction bases not matched to a gene: 6. This CDR3 region has 15 residues. Germline assignment: CDR1 SGHRS and CDR2 YFSETQ. The CDR3 DNA reads as TGCGCCAGCAGCTCCTGGGGACAGGGGGAGAATGAGCAGTTCTTC. It codes for CASSSWGQGENEQFF.

The chain carries TRBV6-4 and TRBJ2-1; 10 nucleotides agree with TRBD2. In germline, CDR1 is MRHNA, CDR2 SNTAGT. J gave up 8 bases and V 3 bases, and 10 bases lay outside the gene matches. CDR3 length: 16 residues. The CDR3 reads CASSDDVGTSEDEQFF. The CDR3, as DNA: TGTGCCAGCAGTGATGATGTCGGGACTAGCGAAGATGAGCAGTTCTTC.

CDR3 loop: CSVDIPGQVFNEQFF. CDR3 sequence (DNA): TGCAGCGTTGATATACCGGGACAGGTATTCAATGAGCAGTTCTTC. V usage is TRBV29-1 and J usage is TRBJ2-1; 8 bases align to TRBD1. Looked up from germline, CDR1 is SQVTM and CDR2 is ANQGSEA. The ends lost 3 bases at V and 6 bases at J; junction bases unmatched: 10. This CDR3 comprises 15 residues.

A note on this clone: This same CDR3 is encoded by further DNA sequences in the sample. This sequence joins TRBV2 and TRBJ1-3; no definite D call. V was trimmed by 2 bases and J by 3 bases, leaving 2 bases between them. CDR3 length equals 12 residues. CDR1 SNHLY and CDR2 FYNNEI come from the germline V gene. CDR3 DNA sequence: TGTGCCAGCAGTGAACGTGGAAACACCATATATTTT. This sequence encodes CASSERGNTIYF.